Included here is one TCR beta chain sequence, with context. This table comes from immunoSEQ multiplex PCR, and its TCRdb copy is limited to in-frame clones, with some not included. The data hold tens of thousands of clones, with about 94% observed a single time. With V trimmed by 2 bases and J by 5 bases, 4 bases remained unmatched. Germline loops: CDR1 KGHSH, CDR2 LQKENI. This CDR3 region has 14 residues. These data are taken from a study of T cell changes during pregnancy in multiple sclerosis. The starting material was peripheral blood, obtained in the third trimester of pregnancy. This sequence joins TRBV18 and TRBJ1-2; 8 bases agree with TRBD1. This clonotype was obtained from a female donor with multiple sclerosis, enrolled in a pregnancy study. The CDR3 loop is CASSPSGQVYGYTF. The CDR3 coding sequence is TGTGCCAGCTCACCATCGGGACAGGTTTATGGCTACACCTTC. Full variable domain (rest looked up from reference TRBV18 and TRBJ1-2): NAGVMQNPRHLVRRRGQEARLRCSPMKGHSHVYWYRQLPEEGLKFMVYLQKENIIDESGMPKERFSAEFPKEGPSILRIQQVVRGDSAAYFCASSPSGQVYGYTFGSGTRLTVV.